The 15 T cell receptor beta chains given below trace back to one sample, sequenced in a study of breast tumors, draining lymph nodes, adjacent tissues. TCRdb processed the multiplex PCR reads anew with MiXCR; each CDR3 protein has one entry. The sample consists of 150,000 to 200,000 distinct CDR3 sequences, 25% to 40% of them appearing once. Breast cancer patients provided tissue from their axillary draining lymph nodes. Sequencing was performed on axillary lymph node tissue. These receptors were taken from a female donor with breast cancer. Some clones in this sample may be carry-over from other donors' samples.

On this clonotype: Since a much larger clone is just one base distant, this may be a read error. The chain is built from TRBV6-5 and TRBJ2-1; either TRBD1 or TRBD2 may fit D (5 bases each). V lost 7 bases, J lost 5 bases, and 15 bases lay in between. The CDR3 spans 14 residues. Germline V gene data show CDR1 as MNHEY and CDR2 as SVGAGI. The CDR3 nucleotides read TGTGCCAGCACCTCCGGGGCAGGGAACAATGAGCAGTTCTTC. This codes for CASTSGAGNNEQFF.

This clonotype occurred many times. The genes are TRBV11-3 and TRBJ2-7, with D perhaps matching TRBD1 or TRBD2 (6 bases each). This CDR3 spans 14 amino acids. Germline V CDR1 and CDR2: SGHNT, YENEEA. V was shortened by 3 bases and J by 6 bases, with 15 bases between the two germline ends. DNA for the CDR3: TGTGCCAGCAGCTTCTCCGGGGGCTCGGGCGAGCAGTACTTC. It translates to CASSFSGGSGEQYF. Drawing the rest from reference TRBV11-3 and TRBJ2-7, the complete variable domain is EAGVVQSPRYKIIEKKQPVAFWCNPISGHNTLYWYLQNLGQGPELLIRYENEEAVDDSQLPKDRFSAERLKGVDSTLKIQPAELGDSAVYLCASSFSGGSGEQYFGPGTRLTVT.

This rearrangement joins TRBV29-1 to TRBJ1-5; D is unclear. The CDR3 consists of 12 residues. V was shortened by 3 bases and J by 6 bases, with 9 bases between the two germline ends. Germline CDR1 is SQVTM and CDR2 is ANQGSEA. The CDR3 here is CSVDRLGQPQHF. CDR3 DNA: TGCAGCGTTGACCGGCTGGGTCAGCCCCAGCATTTT.

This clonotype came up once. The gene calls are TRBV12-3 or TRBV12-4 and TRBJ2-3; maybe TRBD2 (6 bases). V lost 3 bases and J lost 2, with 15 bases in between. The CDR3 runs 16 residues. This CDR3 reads CASSFVGAGNTDTQYF. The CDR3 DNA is TGTGCCAGCAGTTTCGTTGGGGCGGGGAACACAGATACGCAGTATTTT.

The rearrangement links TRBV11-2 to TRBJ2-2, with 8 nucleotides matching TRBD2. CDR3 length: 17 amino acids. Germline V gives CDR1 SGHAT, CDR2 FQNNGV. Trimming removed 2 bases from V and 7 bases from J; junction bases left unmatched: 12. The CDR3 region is CASSLKGPGRGGGELFF. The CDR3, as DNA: TGTGCCAGCAGCTTAAAAGGGCCCGGGAGGGGGGGCGGGGAGCTGTTTTTT. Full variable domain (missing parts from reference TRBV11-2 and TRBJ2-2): EAGVAQSPRYKIIEKRQSVAFWCNPISGHATLYWYQQILGQGPKLLIQFQNNGVVDDSQLPKDRFSAERLKGVDSTLKIQPAKLEDSAVYLCASSLKGPGRGGGELFFGEGSRLTVL.

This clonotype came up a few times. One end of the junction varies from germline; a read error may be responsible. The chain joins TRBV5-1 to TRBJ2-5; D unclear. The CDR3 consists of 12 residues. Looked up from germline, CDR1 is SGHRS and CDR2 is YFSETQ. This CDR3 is CASSPNQETHYF. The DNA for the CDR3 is TGCGCCAGCAGCCCCAACCAAGAGACCCACTACTTC.

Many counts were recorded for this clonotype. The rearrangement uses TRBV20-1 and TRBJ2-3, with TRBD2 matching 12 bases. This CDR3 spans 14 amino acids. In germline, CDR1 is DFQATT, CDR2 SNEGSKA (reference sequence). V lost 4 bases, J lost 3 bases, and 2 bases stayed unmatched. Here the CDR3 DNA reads TGCAGTGCTATTCTAGCGGGAGGGACAGATACGCAGTATTTT. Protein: CSAILAGGTDTQYF.

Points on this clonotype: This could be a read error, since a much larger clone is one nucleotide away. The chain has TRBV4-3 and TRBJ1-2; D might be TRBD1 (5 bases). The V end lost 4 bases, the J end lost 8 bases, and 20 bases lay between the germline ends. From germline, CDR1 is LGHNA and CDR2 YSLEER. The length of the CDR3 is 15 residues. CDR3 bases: TGCGCCAGCAGCCCACTTCCAGCGGGGGTAAAGGGCTACACCTTC. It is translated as CASSPLPAGVKGYTF.

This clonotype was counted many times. The CDR3 is CASSLDWAGGPETQYF. The CDR3, as DNA: TGTGCCAGCAGCTTAGATTGGGCGGGGGGCCCGGAGACCCAGTACTTC. The chain employs TRBV7-2 and TRBJ2-5; 8 nucleotides match TRBD2. This CDR3 contains 16 residues. Germline values: CDR1 SGHTA, CDR2 FQGNSA. V was clipped by 1 base and J by 5 bases; unmatched bases: 9.

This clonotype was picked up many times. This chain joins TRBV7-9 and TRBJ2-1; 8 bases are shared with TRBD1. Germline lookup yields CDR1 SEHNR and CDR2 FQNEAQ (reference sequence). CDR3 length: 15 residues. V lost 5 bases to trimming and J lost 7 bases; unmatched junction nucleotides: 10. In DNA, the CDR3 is TGTGCCAGCAGCACAGGGGGTTTAGCGGCTAATGAGCAGTTCTTC. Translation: CASSTGGLAANEQFF.

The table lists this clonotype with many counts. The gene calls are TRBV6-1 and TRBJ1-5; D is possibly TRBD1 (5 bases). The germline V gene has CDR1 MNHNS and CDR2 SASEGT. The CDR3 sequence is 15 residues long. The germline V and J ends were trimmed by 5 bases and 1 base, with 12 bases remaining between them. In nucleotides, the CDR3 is TGTGCCAGCAGTCTCGGGACCCGGAGCAATCAGCCCCAGCATTTT. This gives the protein CASSLGTRSNQPQHF.

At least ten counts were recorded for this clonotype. In DNA form, the CDR3 reads TGTGCCAGCAGCCAATTAGACAGGGCAGCGGGAAACACCATATATTTT. Protein: CASSQLDRAAGNTIYF. The chain links TRBV4-2 to TRBJ1-3; 7 bases match TRBD1. Germline V CDR1 and CDR2: LGHNA, YNFKEQ. This CDR3 contains 16 residues. With V trimmed by 2 bases and J by 4 bases, 8 bases remained unmatched.

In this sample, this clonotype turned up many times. The CDR3 sequence: CASSQDWKQGHGYTF. The CDR3 DNA reads TGTGCCAGCAGCCAAGATTGGAAACAGGGCCATGGCTACACCTTC. The chain links TRBV4-2 to TRBJ1-2; the D gene is possibly TRBD1 (6 bases). V was trimmed by 0 bases and J by 6 bases, leaving 14 bases between them. This CDR3 contains 15 residues. In germline, CDR1 is LGHNA, CDR2 YNFKEQ.

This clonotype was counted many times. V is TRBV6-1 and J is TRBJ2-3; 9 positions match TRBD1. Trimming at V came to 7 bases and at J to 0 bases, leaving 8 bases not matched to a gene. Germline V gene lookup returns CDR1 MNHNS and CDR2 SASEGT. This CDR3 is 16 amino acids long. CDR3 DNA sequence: TGTGCCAGCACACAGGGGGCTTCAACTAGCACAGATACGCAGTATTTT. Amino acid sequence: CASTQGASTSTDTQYF.

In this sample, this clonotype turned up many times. The CDR3 sequence is CATKDSWWELFF. The CDR3 nucleotides read TGTGCCACCAAAGACAGTTGGTGGGAACTGTTTTTT. V usage is TRBV6-1 and J usage is TRBJ1-4; D is perhaps TRBD1 (5 bases). This CDR3 is 12 amino acids long. V lost 10 bases and J lost 12, with 18 bases in between. Per the germline V gene, CDR1 is MNHNS and CDR2 is SASEGT.